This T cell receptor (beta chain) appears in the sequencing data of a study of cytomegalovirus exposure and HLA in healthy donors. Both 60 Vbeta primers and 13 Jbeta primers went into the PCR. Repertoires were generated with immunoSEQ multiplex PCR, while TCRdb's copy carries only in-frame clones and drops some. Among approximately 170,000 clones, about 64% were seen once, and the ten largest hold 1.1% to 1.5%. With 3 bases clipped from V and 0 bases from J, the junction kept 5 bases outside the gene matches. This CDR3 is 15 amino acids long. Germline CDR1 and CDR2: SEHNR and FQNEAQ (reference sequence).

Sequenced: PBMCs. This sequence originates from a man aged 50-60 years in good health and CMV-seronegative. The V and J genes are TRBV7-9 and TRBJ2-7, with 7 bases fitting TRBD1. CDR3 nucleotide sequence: TGTGCCAGCAGCTTCGGACAGGCGATCTCCTACGAGCAGTACTTC. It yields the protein CASSFGQAISYEQYF.